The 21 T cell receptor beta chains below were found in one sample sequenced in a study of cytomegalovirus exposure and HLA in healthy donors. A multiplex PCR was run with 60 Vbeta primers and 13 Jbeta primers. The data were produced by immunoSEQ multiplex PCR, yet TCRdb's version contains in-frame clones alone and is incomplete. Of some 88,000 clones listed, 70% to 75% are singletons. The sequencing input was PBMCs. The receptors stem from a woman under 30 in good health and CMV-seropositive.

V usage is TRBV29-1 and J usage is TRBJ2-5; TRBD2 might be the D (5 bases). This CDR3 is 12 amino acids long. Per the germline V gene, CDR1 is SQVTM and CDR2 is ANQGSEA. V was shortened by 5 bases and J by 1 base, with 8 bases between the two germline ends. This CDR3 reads CSVRESQETQYF. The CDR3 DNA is TGCAGCGTTAGGGAGTCCCAAGAGACCCAGTACTTC. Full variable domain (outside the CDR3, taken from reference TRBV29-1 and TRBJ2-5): SAVISQKPSRDICQRGTSLTIQCQVDSQVTMMFWYRQQPGQSLTLIATANQGSEATYESGFVIDKFPISRPNLTFSTLTVSNMSPEDSSIYLCSVRESQETQYFGPGTRLLVL.

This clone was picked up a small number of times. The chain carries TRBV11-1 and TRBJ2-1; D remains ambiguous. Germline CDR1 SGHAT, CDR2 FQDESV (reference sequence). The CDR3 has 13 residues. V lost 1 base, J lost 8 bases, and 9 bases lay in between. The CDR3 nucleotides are TGTGCCAGCAGCTTAGATGGGCTCCATGAGCAGTTCTTC. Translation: CASSLDGLHEQFF. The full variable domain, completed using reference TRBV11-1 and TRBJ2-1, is EAEVAQSPRYKITEKSQAVAFWCDPISGHATLYWYRQILGQGPELLVQFQDESVVDDSQLPKDRFSAERLKGVDSTLKIQPAELGDSAMYLCASSLDGLHEQFFGPGTRLTVL.

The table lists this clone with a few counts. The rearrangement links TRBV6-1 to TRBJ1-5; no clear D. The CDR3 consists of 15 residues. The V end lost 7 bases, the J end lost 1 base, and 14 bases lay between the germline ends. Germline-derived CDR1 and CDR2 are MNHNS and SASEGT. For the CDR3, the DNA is TGTGCCAGCACTATCGGGGAACCAAGCAATCAGCCCCAGCATTTT. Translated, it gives CASTIGEPSNQPQHF.

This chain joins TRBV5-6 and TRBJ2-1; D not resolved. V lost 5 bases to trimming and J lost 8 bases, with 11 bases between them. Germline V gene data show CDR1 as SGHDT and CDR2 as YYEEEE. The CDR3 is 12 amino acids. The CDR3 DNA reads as TGTGCCAGCAGTTATGAGCTAGATGAGCAGTTCTTC. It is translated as CASSYELDEQFF.

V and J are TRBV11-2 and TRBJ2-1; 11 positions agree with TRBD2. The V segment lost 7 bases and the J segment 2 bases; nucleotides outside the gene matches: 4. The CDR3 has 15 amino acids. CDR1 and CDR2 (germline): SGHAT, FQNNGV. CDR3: CASTRLAGTYNEQFF. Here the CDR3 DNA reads TGTGCCAGCACCAGACTAGCGGGAACCTACAATGAGCAGTTCTTC.

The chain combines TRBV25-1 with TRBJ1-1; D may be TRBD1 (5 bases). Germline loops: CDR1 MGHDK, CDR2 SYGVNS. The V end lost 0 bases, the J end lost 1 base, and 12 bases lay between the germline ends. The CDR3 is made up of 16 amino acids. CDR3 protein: CASSEYITGGNTEAFF. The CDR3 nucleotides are TGTGCCAGCAGTGAATATATCACGGGGGGGAACACTGAAGCTTTCTTT.

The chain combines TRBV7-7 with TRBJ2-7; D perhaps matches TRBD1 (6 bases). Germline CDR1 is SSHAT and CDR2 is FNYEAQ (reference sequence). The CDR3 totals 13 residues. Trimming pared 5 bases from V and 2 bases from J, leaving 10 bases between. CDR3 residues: CASSGQQAYEQYF. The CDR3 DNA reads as TGTGCCAGCAGCGGACAGCAGGCCTACGAGCAGTACTTC.

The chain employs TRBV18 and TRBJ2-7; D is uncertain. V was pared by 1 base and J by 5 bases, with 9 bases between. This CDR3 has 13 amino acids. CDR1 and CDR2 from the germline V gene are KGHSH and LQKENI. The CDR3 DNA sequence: TGTGCCAGCTCACCACTGAGAGTAAACGAGCAGTACTTC. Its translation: CASSPLRVNEQYF.

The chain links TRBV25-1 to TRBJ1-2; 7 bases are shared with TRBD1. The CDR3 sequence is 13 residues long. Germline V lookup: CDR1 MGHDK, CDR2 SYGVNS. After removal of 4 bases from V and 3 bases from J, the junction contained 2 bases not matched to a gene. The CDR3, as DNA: TGTGCCAGCAGTGTAGGGGGCTACTATGGCTACACCTTC. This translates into CASSVGGYYGYTF.

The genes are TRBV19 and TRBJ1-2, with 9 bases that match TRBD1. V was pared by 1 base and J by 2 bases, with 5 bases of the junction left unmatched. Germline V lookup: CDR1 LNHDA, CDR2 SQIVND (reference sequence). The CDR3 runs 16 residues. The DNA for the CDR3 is TGTGCCAGTAGTATAGTGGGACAGGGATCCAACTATGGCTACACCTTC. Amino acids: CASSIVGQGSNYGYTF.

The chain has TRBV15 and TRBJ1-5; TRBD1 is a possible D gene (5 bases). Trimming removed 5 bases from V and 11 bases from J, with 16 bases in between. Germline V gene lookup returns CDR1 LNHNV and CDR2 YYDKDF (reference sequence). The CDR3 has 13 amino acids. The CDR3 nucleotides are TGTGCCACCAGCGCACCGGGGGGAAGGACCCAGCATTTT. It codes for CATSAPGGRTQHF.

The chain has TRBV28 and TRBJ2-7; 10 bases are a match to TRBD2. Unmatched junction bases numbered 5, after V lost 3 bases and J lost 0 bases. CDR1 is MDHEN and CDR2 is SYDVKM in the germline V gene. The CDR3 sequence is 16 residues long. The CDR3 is CASSFYSGRPSYEQYF. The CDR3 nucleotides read TGTGCCAGCAGTTTTTATAGCGGGAGGCCCTCCTACGAGCAGTACTTC.

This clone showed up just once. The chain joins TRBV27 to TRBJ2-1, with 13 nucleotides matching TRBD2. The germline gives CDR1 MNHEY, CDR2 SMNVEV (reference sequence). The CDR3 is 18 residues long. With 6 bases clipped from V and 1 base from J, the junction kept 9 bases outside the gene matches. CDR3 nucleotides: TGTGCCAGCAGCTCTACCGGGACTAGCGGGGTATCCTACAATGAGCAGTTCTTC. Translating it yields CASSSTGTSGVSYNEQFF.

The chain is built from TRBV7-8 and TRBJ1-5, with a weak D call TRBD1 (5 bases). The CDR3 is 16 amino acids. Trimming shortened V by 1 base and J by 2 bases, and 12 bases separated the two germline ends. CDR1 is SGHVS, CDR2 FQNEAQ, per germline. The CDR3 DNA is TGTGCCAGCAGCTTAGTCCCGTGGGGGGGCAATCAGCCCCAGCATTTT. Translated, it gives CASSLVPWGGNQPQHF.

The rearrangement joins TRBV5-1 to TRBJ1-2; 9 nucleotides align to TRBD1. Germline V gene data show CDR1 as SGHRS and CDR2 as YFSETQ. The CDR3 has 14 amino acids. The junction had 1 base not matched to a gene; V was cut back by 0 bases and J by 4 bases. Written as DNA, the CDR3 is TGCGCCAGCAGCTTGGGGGACAGGGCCTATGGCTACACCTTC. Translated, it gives CASSLGDRAYGYTF.

Written as DNA, the CDR3 is TGCGCCAGCAGTCACGACAGGGATCAGCCCCAGCATTTT. This gives the protein CASSHDRDQPQHF. The chain employs TRBV4-3 and TRBJ1-5; the match to TRBD1 covers 7 bases. J was trimmed by 5 bases and V by 6 bases; bases with no gene match: 4. The germline gives CDR1 LGHNA, CDR2 YSLEER. CDR3 length: 13 amino acids.

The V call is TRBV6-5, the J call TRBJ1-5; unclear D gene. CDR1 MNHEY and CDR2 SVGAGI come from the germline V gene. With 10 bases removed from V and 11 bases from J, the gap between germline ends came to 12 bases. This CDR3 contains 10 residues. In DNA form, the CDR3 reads TGTGCCACCCGCGTTCATACCCAGCATTTT. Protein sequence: CATRVHTQHF.

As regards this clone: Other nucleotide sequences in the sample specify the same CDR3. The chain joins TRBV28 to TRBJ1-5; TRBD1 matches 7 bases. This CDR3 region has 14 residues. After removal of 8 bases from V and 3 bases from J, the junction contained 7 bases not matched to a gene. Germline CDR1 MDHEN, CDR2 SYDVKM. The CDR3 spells CASRGQVHNQPQHF. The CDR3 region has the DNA TGTGCCAGCCGCGGACAGGTCCACAATCAGCCCCAGCATTTT.

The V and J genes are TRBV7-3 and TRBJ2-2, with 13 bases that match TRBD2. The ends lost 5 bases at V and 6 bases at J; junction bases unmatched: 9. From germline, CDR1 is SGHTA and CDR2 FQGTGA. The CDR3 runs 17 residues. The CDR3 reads CASSDSGLAGVAGELFF. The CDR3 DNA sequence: TGTGCCAGCAGCGATTCTGGACTAGCGGGAGTGGCCGGGGAGCTGTTTTTT.

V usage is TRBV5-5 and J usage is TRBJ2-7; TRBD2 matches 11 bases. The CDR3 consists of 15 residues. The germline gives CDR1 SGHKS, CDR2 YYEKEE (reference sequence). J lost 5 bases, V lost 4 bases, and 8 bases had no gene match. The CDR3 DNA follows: TGTGCCAGCAGCGGATTAGCGGGGGGGGTGAACGAGCAGTACTTC. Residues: CASSGLAGGVNEQYF.

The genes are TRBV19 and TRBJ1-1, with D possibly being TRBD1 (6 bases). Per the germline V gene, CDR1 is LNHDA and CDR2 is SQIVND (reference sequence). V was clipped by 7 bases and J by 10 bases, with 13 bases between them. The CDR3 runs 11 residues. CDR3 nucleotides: TGTGCCAGTATAGGGGGTGTCGGAGCTTTCTTT. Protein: CASIGGVGAFF.